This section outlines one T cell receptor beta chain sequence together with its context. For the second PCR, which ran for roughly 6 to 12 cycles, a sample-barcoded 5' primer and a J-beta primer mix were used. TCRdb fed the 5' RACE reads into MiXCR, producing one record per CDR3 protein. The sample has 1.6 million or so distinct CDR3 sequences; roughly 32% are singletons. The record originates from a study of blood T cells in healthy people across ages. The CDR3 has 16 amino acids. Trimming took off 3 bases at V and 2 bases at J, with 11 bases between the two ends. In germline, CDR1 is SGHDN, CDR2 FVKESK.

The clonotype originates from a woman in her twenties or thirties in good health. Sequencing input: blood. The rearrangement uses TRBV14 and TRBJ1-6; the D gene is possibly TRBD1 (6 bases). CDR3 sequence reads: CASSHSRGAYNSPLHF. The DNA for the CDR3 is TGTGCCAGCAGCCATTCTAGGGGGGCCTATAATTCACCCCTCCACTTT.